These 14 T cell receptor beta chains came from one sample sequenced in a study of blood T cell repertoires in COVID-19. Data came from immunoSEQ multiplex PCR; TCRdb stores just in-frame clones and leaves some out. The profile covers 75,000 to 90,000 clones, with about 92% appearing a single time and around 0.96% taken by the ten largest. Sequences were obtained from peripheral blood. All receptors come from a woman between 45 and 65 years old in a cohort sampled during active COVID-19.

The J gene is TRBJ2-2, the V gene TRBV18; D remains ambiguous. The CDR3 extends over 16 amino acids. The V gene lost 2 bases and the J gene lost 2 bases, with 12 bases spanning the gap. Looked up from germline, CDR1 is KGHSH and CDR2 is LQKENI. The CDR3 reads CASSPLMAGNTGELFF. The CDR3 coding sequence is TGTGCCAGCTCACCATTAATGGCAGGAAACACCGGGGAGCTGTTTTTT.

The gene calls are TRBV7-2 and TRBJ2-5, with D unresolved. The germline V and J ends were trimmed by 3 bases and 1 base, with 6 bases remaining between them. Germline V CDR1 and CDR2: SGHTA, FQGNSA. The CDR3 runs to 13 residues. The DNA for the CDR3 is TGTGCCAGCAGCTTTTACACCCAAGAGACCCAGTACTTC. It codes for CASSFYTQETQYF.

CDR3 residues: CAISDQYNEQFF. As DNA, the CDR3 is TGTGCCATCAGTGACCAATACAATGAGCAGTTCTTC. This chain links TRBV10-3 with TRBJ2-1; D not certain. Germline-derived CDR1 and CDR2 are ENHRY and SYGVKD. The CDR3 runs 12 residues. V lost 3 bases and J lost 4, with 4 bases in between.

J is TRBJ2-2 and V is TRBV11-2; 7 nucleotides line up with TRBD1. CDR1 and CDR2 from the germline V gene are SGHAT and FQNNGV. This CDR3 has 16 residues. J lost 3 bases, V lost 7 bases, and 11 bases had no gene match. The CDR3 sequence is CASTPRGSGDTGELFF. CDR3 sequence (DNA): TGTGCCAGCACCCCCAGGGGGTCCGGGGACACCGGGGAGCTGTTTTTT.

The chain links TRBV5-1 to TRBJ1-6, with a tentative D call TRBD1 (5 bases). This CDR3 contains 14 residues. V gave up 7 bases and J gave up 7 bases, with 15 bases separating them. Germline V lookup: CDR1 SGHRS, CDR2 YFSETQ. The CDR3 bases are TGCGCCAGCCGCTCCTCAGGGAGGAATTCACCCCTCCACTTT. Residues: CASRSSGRNSPLHF.

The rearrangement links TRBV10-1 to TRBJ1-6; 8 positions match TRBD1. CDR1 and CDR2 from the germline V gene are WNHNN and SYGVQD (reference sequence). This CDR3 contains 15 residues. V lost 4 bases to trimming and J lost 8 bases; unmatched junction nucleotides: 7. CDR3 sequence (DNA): TGCGCCAGCAGTGCGGGACAGGCCACCGATTCACCCCTCCACTTT. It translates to CASSAGQATDSPLHF.

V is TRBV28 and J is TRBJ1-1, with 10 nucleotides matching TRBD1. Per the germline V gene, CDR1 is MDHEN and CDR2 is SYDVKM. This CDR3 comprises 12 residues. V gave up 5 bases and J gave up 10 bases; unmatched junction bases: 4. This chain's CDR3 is CASSGQGEVAFF. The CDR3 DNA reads TGTGCCAGCAGTGGACAGGGGGAGGTAGCTTTCTTT.

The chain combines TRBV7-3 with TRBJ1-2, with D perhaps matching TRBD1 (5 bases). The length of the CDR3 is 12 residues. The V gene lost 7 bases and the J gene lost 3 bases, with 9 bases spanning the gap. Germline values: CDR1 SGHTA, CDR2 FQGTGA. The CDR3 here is CASIGAHYGYTF. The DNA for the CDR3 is TGTGCCAGCATTGGGGCGCACTATGGCTACACCTTC.

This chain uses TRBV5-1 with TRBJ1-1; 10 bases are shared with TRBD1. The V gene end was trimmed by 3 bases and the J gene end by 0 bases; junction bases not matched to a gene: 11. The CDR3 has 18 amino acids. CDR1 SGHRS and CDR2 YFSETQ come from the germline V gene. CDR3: CASSWMTGGRTMNTEAFF. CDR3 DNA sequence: TGCGCCAGCAGCTGGATGACAGGGGGCAGGACTATGAACACTGAAGCTTTCTTT.

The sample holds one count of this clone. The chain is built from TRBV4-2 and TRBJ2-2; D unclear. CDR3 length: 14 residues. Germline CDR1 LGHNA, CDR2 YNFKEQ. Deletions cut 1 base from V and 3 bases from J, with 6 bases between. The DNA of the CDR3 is TGTGCCAGCAGCCAAGCACGGGACACCGGGGAGCTGTTTTTT. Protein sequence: CASSQARDTGELFF.

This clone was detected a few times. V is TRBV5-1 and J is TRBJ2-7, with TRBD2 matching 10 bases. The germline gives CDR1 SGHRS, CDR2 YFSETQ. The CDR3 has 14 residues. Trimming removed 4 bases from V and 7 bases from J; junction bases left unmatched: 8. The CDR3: CASSAGTSELEQYF. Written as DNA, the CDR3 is TGCGCCAGCAGCGCCGGGACTAGCGAGCTAGAGCAGTACTTC.

CDR3 amino acids: CASTRTGKSTDTQYF. Here the CDR3 DNA reads TGTGCCAGCACCAGGACAGGGAAAAGCACAGATACGCAGTATTTT. V usage is TRBV6-5 and J usage is TRBJ2-3; 8 bases fit TRBD1. This CDR3 is built from 15 residues. J lost 0 bases, V lost 7 bases, and 6 bases had no gene match. Looked up from germline, CDR1 is MNHEY and CDR2 is SVGAGI.

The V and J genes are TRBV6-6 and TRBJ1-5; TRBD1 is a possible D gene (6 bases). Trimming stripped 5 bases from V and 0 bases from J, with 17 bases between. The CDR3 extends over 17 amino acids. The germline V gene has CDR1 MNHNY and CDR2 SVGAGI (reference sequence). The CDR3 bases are TGTGCCAGCAGTCCCCTAGGACAGTCCAATAGCAATCAGCCCCAGCATTTT. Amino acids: CASSPLGQSNSNQPQHF.

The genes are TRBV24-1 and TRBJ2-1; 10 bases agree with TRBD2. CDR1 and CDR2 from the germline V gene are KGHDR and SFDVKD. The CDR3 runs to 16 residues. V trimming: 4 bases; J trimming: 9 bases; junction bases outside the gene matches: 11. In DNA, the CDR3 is TGTGCCACCAGTGACGCGAGCGGGGCTAGCGGGAGTGAGCAGTTCTTC. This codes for CATSDASGASGSEQFF.